This T cell receptor beta chain was sequenced for a study of blood T cell repertoires in COVID-19 (dated by TCRdb to the early 2020s). Background on the whole study: Collaborator samples came from the United States, Italy and Spain and covered acute and convalescent phases of COVID-19. The prospective study material was composed of cDNA or gDNA derived from T cells, B-cell-depleted T cells, or PBMCs. The dataset comprised deeply sampled blood TCRbeta repertoires from subjects exposed to, actively infected with, or recovered from COVID-19. The repertoires were released in a freely available public database intended as a resource for research on the immune response to SARS-CoV-2. The samples were drawn from two sources: the first 160 participants of the ongoing ImmuneRACE study, and fewer than 1,500 subjects contributed by 6 global collaborators. The sample metadata nearly always contained a de-identified subject ID, COVID-19 status, age in years and sex. Where HLA class I and class II types were available, the types were taken from metadata supplied by the sample provider, not from assay-based typing. What the work shows at the level of the full study, not this receptor alone: The quantity of clinical and demographic metadata differed by source and by participant and was supplied without curation.

The CDR3, cysteine through phenylalanine, is 13 amino acids long. CDR3 DNA is the only sequence kept; it has 39 bases, read in frame from the first base. Deletion took 7 bases off V and 1 base off J, with a span of 11 bases between the germline ends. Looking up the germline V gene yields CDR1 MNHEY and CDR2 SVGAGI. TCRbeta CDR3 regions were amplified from genomic DNA using the immunoSEQ Assay, a bias-controlled multiplex PCR. Per the original workflow: The number of nucleated cells in each sample was estimated from the amplification of reference gene primers within the assay. Sequence reads were collapsed and filtered to measure the absolute abundance of every unique TCRbeta CDR3 rearrangement. For each sample, productive Simpson clonality was calculated as the square root of Simpson's diversity index over productive rearrangements. Imported from immuneACCESS, the table was reduced by TCRdb to in-frame sequences with V and J called. These copies leave out some clones; in studies compared against another copy, an unresolved V gene accounts for under half, and the cause of the remainder is not known. D and trimming were read from the DNA, whereas the V and J calls and clone size are those reported in that table. The sample profile shows about 170,000 clones; around four fifths of them were found once. The top ten hold roughly 7.7% of the sample.

Concerning this clone: It lacks a known antigen. Nothing much larger sits one base from this clone, and base qualities are not available.

Samples from volunteer blood donors who had recovered from COVID-19 were contributed by a second Seattle source. The collaborating institutions used their own protocols to collect whole blood in K2EDTA tubes. For TCRbeta analysis, collaborator samples were shipped as frozen whole blood, as isolated PBMCs, or as DNA extracted from either sample type. This chain joins TRBV6-5 to TRBJ2-7; the D gene is perhaps TRBD2, on 5 matching bases. The TCR comes from a man aged 40-55 years who had recovered from COVID-19. Sequencing was performed on peripheral blood. DNA sequence: TGTGCCAGCAATCTTGAGCGGTCCTACGAGCAGTACTTC. It specifies CASNLERSYEQYF.